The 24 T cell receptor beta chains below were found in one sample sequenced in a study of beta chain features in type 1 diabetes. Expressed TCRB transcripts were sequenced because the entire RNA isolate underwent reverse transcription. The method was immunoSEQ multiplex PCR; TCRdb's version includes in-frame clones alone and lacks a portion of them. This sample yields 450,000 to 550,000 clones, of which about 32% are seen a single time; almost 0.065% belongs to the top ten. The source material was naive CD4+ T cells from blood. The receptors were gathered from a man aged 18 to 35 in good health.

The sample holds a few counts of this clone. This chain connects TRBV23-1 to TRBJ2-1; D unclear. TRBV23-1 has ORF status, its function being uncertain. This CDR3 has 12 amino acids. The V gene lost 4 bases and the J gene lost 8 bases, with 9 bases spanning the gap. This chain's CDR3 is CASSLKGDEQFF. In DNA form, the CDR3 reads TGCGCCAGCAGTCTTAAGGGCGATGAGCAGTTCTTC.

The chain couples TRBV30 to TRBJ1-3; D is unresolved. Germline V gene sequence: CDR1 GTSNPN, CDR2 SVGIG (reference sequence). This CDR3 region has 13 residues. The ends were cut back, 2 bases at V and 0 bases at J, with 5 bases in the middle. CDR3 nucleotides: TGTGCCTGGAGTCTTATCTCTGGAAACACCATATATTTT. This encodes CAWSLISGNTIYF.

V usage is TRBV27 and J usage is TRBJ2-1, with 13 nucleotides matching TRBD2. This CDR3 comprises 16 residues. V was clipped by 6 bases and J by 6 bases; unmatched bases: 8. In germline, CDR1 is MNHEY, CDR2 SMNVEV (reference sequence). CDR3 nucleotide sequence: TGTGCCAGCAGAACTACCGGGACTAGCGGGATCAATGAGCAGTTCTTC. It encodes CASRTTGTSGINEQFF.

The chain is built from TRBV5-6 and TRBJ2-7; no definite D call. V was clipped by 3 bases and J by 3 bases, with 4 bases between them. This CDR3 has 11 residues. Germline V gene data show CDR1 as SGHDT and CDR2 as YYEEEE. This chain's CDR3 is CASSSLYEQYF. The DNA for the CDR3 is TGTGCCAGCAGCTCCCTCTACGAGCAGTACTTC.

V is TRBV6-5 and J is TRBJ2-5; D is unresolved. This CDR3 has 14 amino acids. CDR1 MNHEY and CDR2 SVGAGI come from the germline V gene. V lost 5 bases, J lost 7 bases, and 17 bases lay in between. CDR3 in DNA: TGTGCCAGCAGTAACGCCGCCCCTAAGGGGACCCAGTACTTC. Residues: CASSNAAPKGTQYF.

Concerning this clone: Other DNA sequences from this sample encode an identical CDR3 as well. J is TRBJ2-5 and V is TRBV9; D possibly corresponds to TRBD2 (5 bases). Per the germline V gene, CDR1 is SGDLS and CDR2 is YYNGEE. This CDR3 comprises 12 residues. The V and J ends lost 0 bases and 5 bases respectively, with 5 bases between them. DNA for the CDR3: TGTGCCAGCAGCGTAGGAGGGGAGACCCAGTACTTC. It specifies CASSVGGETQYF. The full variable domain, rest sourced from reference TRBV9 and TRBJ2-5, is DSGVTQTPKHLITATGQRVTLRCSPRSGDLSVYWYQQSLDQGLQFLIQYYNGEERAKGNILERFSAQQFPDLHSELNLSSLELGDSALYFCASSVGGETQYFGPGTRLLVL.

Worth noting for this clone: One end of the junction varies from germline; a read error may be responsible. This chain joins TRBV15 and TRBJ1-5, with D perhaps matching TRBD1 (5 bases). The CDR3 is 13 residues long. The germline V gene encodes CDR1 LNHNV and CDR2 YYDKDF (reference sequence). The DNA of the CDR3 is TGTGCCACCAGCAGAGCAGGGCAAAACGGGAAGGATTTT. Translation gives CATSRAGQNGKDF.

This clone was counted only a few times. The CDR3 protein is CASSVDPYNEQFF. The CDR3 nucleotides are TGTGCCAGCAGTGTGGACCCTTACAATGAGCAGTTCTTC. The J gene is TRBJ2-1, the V gene TRBV6-5, with D hard to call. Germline CDR1 reads MNHEY; CDR2 reads SVGAGI. The CDR3 loop spans 13 amino acids. The V gene lost 5 bases and the J gene lost 4 bases, with 9 bases spanning the gap.

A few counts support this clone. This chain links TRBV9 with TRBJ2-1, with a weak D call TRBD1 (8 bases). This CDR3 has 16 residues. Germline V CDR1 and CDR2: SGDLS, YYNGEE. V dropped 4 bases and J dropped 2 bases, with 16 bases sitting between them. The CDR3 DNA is TGTGCCAGCAGCCCGAACAGGGGGACTACCTACAATGAGCAGTTCTTC. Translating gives CASSPNRGTTYNEQFF.

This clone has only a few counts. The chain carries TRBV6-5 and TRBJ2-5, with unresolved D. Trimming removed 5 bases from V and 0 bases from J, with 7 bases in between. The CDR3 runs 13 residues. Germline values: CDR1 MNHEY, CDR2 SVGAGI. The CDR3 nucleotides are TGTGCCAGCAGTCTGAGGTACCAAGAGACCCAGTACTTC. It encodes CASSLRYQETQYF.

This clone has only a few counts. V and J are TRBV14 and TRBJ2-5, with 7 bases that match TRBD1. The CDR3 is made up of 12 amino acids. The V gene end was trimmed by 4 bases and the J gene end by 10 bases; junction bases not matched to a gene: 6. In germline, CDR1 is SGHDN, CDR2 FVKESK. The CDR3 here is CASSRGQKGQYF. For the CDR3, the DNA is TGTGCCAGCAGCCGGGGACAGAAGGGCCAGTACTTC.

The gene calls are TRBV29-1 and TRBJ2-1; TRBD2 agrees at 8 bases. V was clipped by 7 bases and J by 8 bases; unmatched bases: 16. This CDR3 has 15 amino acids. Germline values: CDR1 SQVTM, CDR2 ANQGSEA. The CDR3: CSAEIGLAGIHEQFF. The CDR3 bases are TGCAGCGCGGAGATAGGGTTAGCGGGAATCCATGAGCAGTTCTTC.

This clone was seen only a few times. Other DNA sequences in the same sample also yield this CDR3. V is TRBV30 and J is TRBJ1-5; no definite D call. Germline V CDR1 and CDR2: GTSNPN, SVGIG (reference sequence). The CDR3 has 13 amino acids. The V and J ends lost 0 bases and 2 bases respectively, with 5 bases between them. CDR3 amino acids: CAWSVVGNQPQHF. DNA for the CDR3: TGTGCCTGGAGTGTCGTAGGCAATCAGCCCCAGCATTTT.

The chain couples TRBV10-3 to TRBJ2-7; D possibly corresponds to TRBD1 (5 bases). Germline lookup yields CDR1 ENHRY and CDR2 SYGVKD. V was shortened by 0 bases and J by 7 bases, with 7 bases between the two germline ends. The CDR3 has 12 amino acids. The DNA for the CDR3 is TGTGCCATCAGTGAGTCGAGGACAGAGCAGTACTTC. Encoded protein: CAISESRTEQYF.

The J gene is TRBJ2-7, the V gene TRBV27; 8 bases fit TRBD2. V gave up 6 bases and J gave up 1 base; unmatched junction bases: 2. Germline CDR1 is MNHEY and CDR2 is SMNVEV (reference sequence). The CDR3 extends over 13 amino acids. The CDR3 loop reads CASRGTSSYEQYF. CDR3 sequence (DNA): TGTGCCAGCAGGGGGACTAGTTCCTACGAGCAGTACTTC.

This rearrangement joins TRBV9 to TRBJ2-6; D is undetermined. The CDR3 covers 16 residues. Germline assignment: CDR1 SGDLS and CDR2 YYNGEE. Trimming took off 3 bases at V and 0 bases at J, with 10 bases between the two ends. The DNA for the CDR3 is TGTGCCAGCAGCGCCGACATAAACTCTGGGGCCAACGTCCTGACTTTC. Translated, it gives CASSADINSGANVLTF. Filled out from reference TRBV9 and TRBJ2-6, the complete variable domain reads DSGVTQTPKHLITATGQRVTLRCSPRSGDLSVYWYQQSLDQGLQFLIQYYNGEERAKGNILERFSAQQFPDLHSELNLSSLELGDSALYFCASSADINSGANVLTFGAGSRLTVL.

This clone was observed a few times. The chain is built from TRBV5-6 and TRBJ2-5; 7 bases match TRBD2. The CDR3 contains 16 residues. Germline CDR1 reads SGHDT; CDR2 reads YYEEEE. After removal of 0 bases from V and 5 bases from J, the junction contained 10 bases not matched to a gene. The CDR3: CASSLALAGEAETQYF. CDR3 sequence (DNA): TGTGCCAGCAGCTTGGCCTTGGCGGGAGAGGCTGAGACCCAGTACTTC.

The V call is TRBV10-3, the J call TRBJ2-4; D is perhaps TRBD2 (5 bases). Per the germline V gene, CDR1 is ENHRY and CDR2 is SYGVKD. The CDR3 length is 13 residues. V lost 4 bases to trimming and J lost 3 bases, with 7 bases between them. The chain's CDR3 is CAISGGLKNIQYF. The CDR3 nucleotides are TGTGCCATCAGTGGCGGACTCAAAAACATTCAGTACTTC.

The chain's CDR3 is CASSYSASETYEQYF. CDR3 nucleotides: TGTGCCAGCAGTTACTCGGCTAGCGAAACCTACGAGCAGTACTTC. The chain employs TRBV6-5 and TRBJ2-7, with a possible D match to TRBD2 (6 bases). V shed 0 bases and J shed 2 bases, with 11 bases lying between them. This CDR3 has 15 amino acids. Germline V gene sequence: CDR1 MNHEY, CDR2 SVGAGI.

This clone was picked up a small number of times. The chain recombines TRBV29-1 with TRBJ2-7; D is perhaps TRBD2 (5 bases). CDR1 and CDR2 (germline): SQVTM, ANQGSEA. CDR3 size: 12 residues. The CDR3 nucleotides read TGCAGACCTAGAGGAAGCGGCTACGAGCAGTACTTC. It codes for CRPRGSGYEQYF.

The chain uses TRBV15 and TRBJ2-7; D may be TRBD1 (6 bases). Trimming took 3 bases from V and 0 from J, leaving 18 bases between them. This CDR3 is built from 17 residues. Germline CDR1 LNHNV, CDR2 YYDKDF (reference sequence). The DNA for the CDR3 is TGTGCCACCAGCAGCATTCGTACAGGGTTCGGCTCCTACGAGCAGTACTTC. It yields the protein CATSSIRTGFGSYEQYF.

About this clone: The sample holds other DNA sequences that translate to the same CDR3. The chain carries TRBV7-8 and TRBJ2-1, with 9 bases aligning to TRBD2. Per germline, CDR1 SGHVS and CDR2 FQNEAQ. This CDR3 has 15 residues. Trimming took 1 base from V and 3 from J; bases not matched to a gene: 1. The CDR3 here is CASSLGLAVYNEQFF. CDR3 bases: TGTGCCAGCAGCTTAGGACTAGCGGTCTACAATGAGCAGTTCTTC.

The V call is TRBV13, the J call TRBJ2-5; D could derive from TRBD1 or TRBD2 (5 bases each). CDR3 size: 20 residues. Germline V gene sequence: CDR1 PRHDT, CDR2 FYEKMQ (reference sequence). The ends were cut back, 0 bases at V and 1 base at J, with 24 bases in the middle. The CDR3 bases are TGTGCCAGCAGCTTAGGGGTCCCGGGACCGACGATGAAACCCCAAGAGACCCAGTACTTC. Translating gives CASSLGVPGPTMKPQETQYF. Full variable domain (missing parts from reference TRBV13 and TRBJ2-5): AAGVIQSPRHLIKEKRETATLKCYPIPRHDTVYWYQQGPGQDPQFLISFYEKMQSDKGSIPDRFSAQQFSDYHSELNMSSLELGDSALYFCASSLGVPGPTMKPQETQYFGPGTRLLVL.

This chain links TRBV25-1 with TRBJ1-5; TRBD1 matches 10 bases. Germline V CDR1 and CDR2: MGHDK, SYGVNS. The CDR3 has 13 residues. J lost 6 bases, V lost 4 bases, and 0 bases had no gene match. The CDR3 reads CASSGDRGQPQHF. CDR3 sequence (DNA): TGTGCCAGCAGTGGGGACAGGGGTCAGCCCCAGCATTTT.